The sequence of this T cell receptor beta chain was determined in a study of technical replicates of blood from a handful of donors. Per the germline V gene, CDR1 is MNHNS and CDR2 is SASEGT. The CDR3 runs to 15 residues. V lost 4 bases, J lost 1 base, and 6 bases stayed unmatched. Sequenced by immunoSEQ multiplex PCR; TCRdb stores in-frame clones only, minus some. The table includes just over 95,000 clones, just under 95% detected once. The sequence was collected from a human donor in good health. What was sequenced was T cells isolated from PBMCs. The chain combines TRBV6-1 with TRBJ1-2; 7 bases align to TRBD1. This CDR3 is CASSVWDSINYGYTF. CDR3 sequence (DNA): TGTGCCAGCAGTGTTTGGGACAGTATTAACTATGGCTACACCTTC.